Listed below are T cell receptor beta chains from one sample, sequenced in a study of blood T cell repertoires in COVID-19. The table came from immunoSEQ multiplex PCR; TCRdb's copy has only in-frame clones and leaves some out. The sample records roughly 120,000 clones, 83% being singletons. Sequenced material: peripheral blood. The receptors originated from a man aged 30-40 years with acute or convalescent COVID-19. The CDR3 runs from the conserved cysteine through the conserved F or W. The D gene is left open where the match is weak. Rows give clone size only sometimes, using once, few, many, or a class for an expanded clone.

d_gene	j_gene	abundance	v_gene	CDR3aa	CDR3nt
.	TRBJ1-1	once	TRBV19	CASTPALLRQTNTEAFF	TGTGCCAGTACCCCAGCCCTGCTTCGACAGACCAACACTGAAGCTTTCTTT
TRBD1	TRBJ1-5	.	TRBV28	CASSSTGLNQPQHF	TGTGCCAGCAGTTCGACAGGGCTCAATCAGCCCCAGCATTTT
TRBD2	TRBJ2-1	.	TRBV11-3	CASSLRRGRVPSGANEQFF	TGTGCCAGCAGCTTACGAAGGGGCAGGGTCCCTAGCGGAGCAAATGAGCAGTTCTTC
TRBD1	TRBJ1-1	.	TRBV7-9	CASSPRTGEGTEAFF	TGTGCCAGCAGCCCAAGGACAGGGGAAGGCACTGAAGCTTTCTTT
.	TRBJ2-5	.	TRBV10-1	CASSAEYQETQYF	TGCGCCAGCAGTGCTGAGTACCAAGAGACCCAGTACTTC
.	TRBJ1-6	.	TRBV19	CASRGAGQASPLHF	TGTGCCAGTAGAGGGGCCGGGCAGGCTTCACCCCTCCACTTT
TRBD1	TRBJ1-2	.	TRBV29-1	CSVEDQGAYYGYTF	TGCAGCGTTGAAGATCAGGGGGCTTACTATGGCTACACCTTC
TRBD1	TRBJ1-2	.	TRBV27	CASSLFPPTGGEDYGYTF	TGTGCCAGCAGTTTATTCCCCCCCACAGGGGGCGAGGACTATGGCTACACCTTC
.	TRBJ2-1	.	TRBV19	CASSIMRGNEQFF	TGTGCCAGTAGTATAATGAGGGGGAATGAGCAGTTCTTC
.	TRBJ1-1	.	TRBV29-1	CSVGEGRDTEAFF	TGCAGCGTGGGGGAGGGAAGGGACACTGAAGCTTTCTTT
.	TRBJ2-2	.	TRBV29-1	CSVVLTRSAGELFF	TGCAGCGTTGTTCTCACTAGGTCGGCCGGGGAGCTGTTTTTT
.	TRBJ1-4	once	TRBV15	CATSRDGGEKLFF	TGTGCCACCAGCAGAGATGGAGGGGAAAAACTGTTTTTT
.	TRBJ2-3	.	TRBV19	CASSIIGGTTDTQYF	TGTGCCAGTAGTATAATAGGGGGTACCACAGATACGCAGTATTTT
.	TRBJ1-2	.	TRBV11-2	CASSFRGGANYGYTF	TGTGCCAGCAGCTTTCGGGGAGGGGCTAACTATGGCTACACCTTC
.	TRBJ2-5	.	TRBV30	CACGSQETQYF	TGTGCGTGTGGCAGTCAAGAGACCCAGTACTTC
.	TRBJ2-3	.	TRBV12-5	CASGLRERTDTQYF	TGTGCTAGTGGTTTAAGGGAGCGCACAGATACGCAGTATTTT
.	TRBJ1-3	.	TRBV12-1	CASSFATGTFGNTIYF	.
TRBD1	TRBJ1-2	.	TRBV5-1	CASSLGTGGSYGYTF	TGCGCCAGCAGCTTGGGGACAGGGGGCAGCTATGGCTACACCTTC
TRBD1	TRBJ2-3	.	TRBV5-4	CASSLPTGPISTDTQYF	TGTGCCAGCAGCTTACCGACAGGGCCAATAAGCACAGATACGCAGTATTTT
.	TRBJ2-1	few	TRBV5-6	CASSLAGDEQFF	TGTGCCAGCAGCTTGGCAGGGGATGAGCAGTTCTTC
.	TRBJ1-2	.	TRBV7-2	CASSPLGGPRGYTF	TGTGCCAGCAGCCCACTGGGGGGGCCTAGAGGCTACACCTTC
TRBD1	TRBJ1-1	.	TRBV30	CAWSVRDRWVRAFF	TGTGCCTGGAGTGTCCGGGACAGGTGGGTTAGGGCTTTCTTT
.	TRBJ1-3	.	TRBV5-4	CASSLETGSGNTIYF	TGTGCCAGCAGCTTGGAAACAGGGAGCGGAAACACCATATATTTT
TRBD2	TRBJ2-1	.	TRBV18	CASSFTWTGGPYNEQFF	TGTGCCAGCTCATTTACCTGGACGGGAGGTCCCTACAATGAGCAGTTCTTC
.	TRBJ1-2	few	TRBV5-6	CASSLGGMRGGYTF	TGTGCCAGCAGCTTGGGAGGGATGCGCGGTGGCTACACCTTC
.	TRBJ1-1	.	TRBV9	CASTSVGGVNTEAFF	TGTGCCAGCACTTCGGTTGGCGGGGTGAACACTGAAGCTTTCTTT
.	TRBJ1-1	.	TRBV5-5	CASSFDFNTEAFF	TGTGCCAGCAGCTTCGACTTTAACACTGAAGCTTTCTTT
.	TRBJ2-6	.	TRBV6-5	CASSSVSGANVLTF	TGTGCCAGCAGTTCCGTCTCTGGGGCCAACGTCCTGACTTTC
TRBD1	TRBJ1-2	.	TRBV7-9	CASSQDRAYGYTF	TGTGCCAGCAGCCAAGACAGGGCCTATGGCTACACCTTC
.	TRBJ2-7	.	TRBV11-3	CASRGKGLYF	TGTGCCAGCCGCGGGAAGGGGCTGTACTTC
.	TRBJ2-3	.	TRBV25-1	CASSEDGQFTDTQYF	TGTGCCAGCAGTGAAGACGGACAGTTCACAGATACGCAGTATTTT
.	TRBJ1-2	few	TRBV5-1	CASSKDSGEYGYTF	TGCGCCAGCAGCAAAGATTCGGGGGAATACGGCTACACCTTC
.	TRBJ2-5	.	TRBV7-3	CASSRGVQETQYF	TGTGCCAGCAGCCGCGGGGTTCAGGAGACCCAGTACTTC
.	TRBJ1-1	.	TRBV25-1	CASSVGLAGGTEAFF	TGTGCCAGCAGTGTGGGTTTGGCAGGTGGGACTGAAGCTTTCTTT
.	TRBJ1-2	few	TRBV30	CAWSAPREGNYGYTF	TGTGCCTGGAGCGCACCGCGGGAGGGGAACTATGGCTACACCTTC
TRBD2	TRBJ2-3	.	TRBV3-1/TRBV3-2	CASSQETAGVETDTQYF	TGTGCCAGCAGCCAAGAAACAGCGGGAGTGGAGACAGATACGCAGTATTTT
TRBD1	TRBJ1-1	.	TRBV12-3/TRBV12-4	CASSLTGQLEAFF	TGTGCCAGCAGCCTTACGGGACAGCTAGAAGCTTTCTTT
TRBD1	TRBJ1-4	.	TRBV28	CASGLSGTGGHWEKLFF	TGTGCCAGCGGATTATCCGGGACAGGGGGCCATTGGGAAAAACTGTTTTTT
TRBD1	TRBJ2-5	.	TRBV5-1	CASSHTGGIETQYF	TGCGCCAGCAGCCACACAGGGGGTATTGAGACCCAGTACTTC
.	TRBJ1-5	.	TRBV6-5	CASSFQGIGPQHF	TGTGCCAGCAGTTTCCAGGGGATTGGGCCCCAGCATTTT
.	TRBJ2-2	.	TRBV7-7	CASSFGLTGGGELFF	TGTGCTAGCAGCTTCGGACTAACAGGCGGCGGGGAGCTGTTTTTT
.	TRBJ2-1	.	TRBV20-1	CSASMGARVSYNEQFF	TGCAGTGCTAGTATGGGGGCCCGAGTCTCCTACAATGAGCAGTTCTTC
.	TRBJ1-2	.	TRBV13	CASSLEADGYTF	TGTGCCAGCAGCTTAGAGGCGGATGGCTACACCTTC
.	TRBJ2-7	.	TRBV6-2/TRBV6-3	CASSYDLPSSYEQYF	TGTGCCAGCAGTTACGACTTACCGAGCTCCTACGAGCAGTACTTC
TRBD2	TRBJ2-5	.	TRBV19	CASRLGLAQETQYF	TGTGCCAGCCGCCTGGGACTAGCACAAGAGACCCAGTACTTC
.	TRBJ2-3	.	TRBV19	CASSIDKAGGTQYF	TGTGCCAGTAGTATAGATAAGGCTGGCGGGACGCAGTATTTT
TRBD2	TRBJ2-1	few	TRBV29-1	CSGGRDYPSNEQFF	TGCAGCGGCGGCAGGGACTATCCGTCCAATGAGCAGTTCTTC
TRBD1	TRBJ1-2	once	TRBV5-4	CASSLERGQGVTGYTF	TGTGCCAGCAGCTTAGAACGGGGACAGGGGGTAACAGGCTACACCTTC
.	TRBJ1-5	.	TRBV9	CASSVAVNQPQHF	TGTGCCAGCAGCGTAGCCGTGAATCAGCCCCAGCATTTT
.	TRBJ1-2	.	TRBV24-1	CATRPKSGENGYTF	TGTGCCACCAGGCCAAAATCCGGGGAGAATGGCTACACCTTC